Below are 11 T cell receptor beta chains sequenced from a single sample in a study of cytomegalovirus exposure and HLA in healthy donors. Produced via immunoSEQ multiplex PCR; TCRdb's table is partial and in-frame only. The data show 70,000 or so clones, with 94% seen just once and about 0.93% held by the top ten. The source material was PBMCs. These receptors all stem from a woman under 30 in good health and CMV-seronegative.

This clone has a single count. The chain is built from TRBV19 and TRBJ2-7; D unclear. From germline, CDR1 is LNHDA and CDR2 SQIVND (reference sequence). Between the trimmed V and J ends, which lost 4 bases and 2 bases, there was a span of 9 bases. This CDR3 contains 13 residues. The CDR3 loop reads CASSRGGTYEQYF. The CDR3 DNA follows: TGTGCCAGTAGTAGAGGCGGTACCTACGAGCAGTACTTC.

The chain recombines TRBV6-4 with TRBJ2-1, with TRBD2 matching 9 bases. The CDR3 runs to 16 residues. J gave up 3 bases and V 4 bases, and 7 bases lay outside the gene matches. From germline, CDR1 is MRHNA and CDR2 SNTAGT. The CDR3 region is CASSGVSGSDYNEQFF. For the CDR3, the DNA is TGTGCCAGCAGTGGGGTTAGCGGGAGTGACTACAATGAGCAGTTCTTC.

The CDR3 DNA reads TGTGCCAGCAGCGTAGACCCGGACGGGGAAGAGACCCAGTACTTC. It yields the protein CASSVDPDGEETQYF. The chain couples TRBV9 to TRBJ2-5; tentative D call: TRBD2 (5 bases). The CDR3 is 15 residues long. Germline CDR1 and CDR2: SGDLS and YYNGEE. V shed 0 bases and J shed 3 bases, with 12 bases lying between them.

The rearrangement uses TRBV7-6 and TRBJ2-1; 14 bases align to TRBD2. This CDR3 has 17 amino acids. The germline gives CDR1 SGHVS, CDR2 FNYEAQ. Trimming removed 4 bases from V and 8 bases from J; junction bases left unmatched: 10. The CDR3 DNA is TGTGCCAGCAGCTCACCGGGACTAGCGGGAGAGTTCGATGAGCAGTTCTTC. Its translation: CASSSPGLAGEFDEQFF. The variable domain in full, completed from reference TRBV7-6 and TRBJ2-1, reads GAGVSQSPRYKVTKRGQDVALRCDPISGHVSLYWYRQALGQGPEFLTYFNYEAQQDKSGLPNDRFSAERPEGSISTLTIQRTEQRDSAMYRCASSSPGLAGEFDEQFFGPGTRLTVL.

The chain has TRBV14 and TRBJ2-5; possibly TRBD2 for D (5 bases). The CDR3 spans 13 residues. Per the germline V gene, CDR1 is SGHDN and CDR2 is FVKESK. V was shortened by 4 bases and J by 1 base, with 7 bases between the two germline ends. Here the CDR3 reads CASSPRGQETQYF. The CDR3 DNA reads TGTGCCAGCAGCCCTCGGGGCCAAGAGACCCAGTACTTC.

This chain joins TRBV5-4 and TRBJ2-3; 8 positions agree with TRBD1. The germline gives CDR1 SGHNT, CDR2 YYREEE (reference sequence). J was trimmed by 8 bases and V by 0 bases; bases with no gene match: 20. The CDR3 length is 19 residues. CDR3: CASSLAPGQAITALGTQYF. CDR3 DNA sequence: TGTGCCAGCAGCTTGGCCCCGGGACAGGCTATTACTGCGCTCGGTACGCAGTATTTT.

This clone has just one count. The CDR3 here is CASLAHGTGTKNEQFF. The DNA of the CDR3 is TGTGCCAGCTTAGCCCACGGGACAGGGACAAAGAATGAGCAGTTCTTC. The rearrangement links TRBV7-8 to TRBJ2-1, with 9 bases aligning to TRBD1. The J segment lost 7 bases and the V segment lost 8 bases, leaving 15 bases of the junction unmatched. This CDR3 has 16 residues. Germline CDR1 and CDR2: SGHVS and FQNEAQ.

The gene calls are TRBV9 and TRBJ2-7; possible D gene TRBD1, 5 bases. Trimming shortened V by 0 bases and J by 1 base, and 11 bases separated the two germline ends. Germline values: CDR1 SGDLS, CDR2 YYNGEE. CDR3 length equals 15 residues. The CDR3 is CASSVGDSKSYEQYF. CDR3 DNA sequence: TGTGCCAGCAGCGTAGGTGACAGTAAGTCCTACGAGCAGTACTTC.

V gene TRBV18 combines with J gene TRBJ2-2; TRBD2 agrees at 9 bases. The CDR3 consists of 16 residues. The germline gives CDR1 KGHSH, CDR2 LQKENI. V lost 2 bases to trimming and J lost 1 base; unmatched junction nucleotides: 2. The CDR3 reads CASSPILAGNTGELFF. The CDR3, as DNA: TGTGCCAGCTCACCAATACTAGCGGGGAACACCGGGGAGCTGTTTTTT.

The chain joins TRBV2 to TRBJ1-1; 8 bases map to TRBD1. The V segment lost 5 bases and the J segment 1 base; nucleotides outside the gene matches: 0. The CDR3 is made up of 13 amino acids. Per the germline V gene, CDR1 is SNHLY and CDR2 is FYNNEI. This CDR3 is CASSTGGNTEAFF. As DNA, the CDR3 is TGTGCCAGCAGTACAGGGGGGAACACTGAAGCTTTCTTT.

J is TRBJ2-3 and V is TRBV28; weak D call: TRBD2 (6 bases). V was cut by 6 bases and J by 2 bases, with 21 bases left in between. The CDR3 extends over 17 amino acids. Germline V gene lookup returns CDR1 MDHEN and CDR2 SYDVKM. The CDR3 nucleotides are TGTGCCAGCAGGGCTACCGGGACTCAAAGACCCACAGATACGCAGTATTTT. It encodes CASRATGTQRPTDTQYF.